The 25 T cell receptor beta chains given below trace back to one sample, sequenced in a study of shared clonotypes between healthy human individuals. Cells designated naive CD8 were CD45RO-negative and were positively selected for CCR7, with terminally differentiated effector memory CD45RA+ cells excluded. Assay used: immunoSEQ multiplex PCR; TCRdb lists only in-frame clones, some missing. The repertoire includes about 2 million clones, roughly 95% of them detected once, and less than 1.5% sits in the top ten. Material: naive CD8+ T cells sorted from blood. These receptors were collected from a young man in good health.

This clone was observed once. The rearrangement uses TRBV19 and TRBJ2-1; D may match TRBD1 or TRBD2 (6 bases each). Germline CDR1 is LNHDA and CDR2 is SQIVND (reference sequence). The CDR3 contains 15 residues. V lost 4 bases and J lost 7, with 17 bases in between. The CDR3 reads CASSRTRLGGNEQFF. The CDR3 nucleotides read TGTGCCAGTAGTAGGACTCGACTAGGGGGGAATGAGCAGTTCTTC. Full variable domain (remainder filled in from reference TRBV19 and TRBJ2-1): DGGITQSPKYLFRKEGQNVTLSCEQNLNHDAMYWYRQDPGQGLRLIYYSQIVNDFQKGDIAEGYSVSREKKESFPLTVTSAQKNPTAFYLCASSRTRLGGNEQFFGPGTRLTVL.

This clone has only a few counts. The chain uses TRBV15 and TRBJ1-5; D is ambiguous. In germline, CDR1 is LNHNV, CDR2 YYDKDF (reference sequence). The V end lost 3 bases, the J end lost 3 bases, and 9 bases lay between the germline ends. The CDR3 covers 14 residues. CDR3 nucleotides: TGTGCCACCAGCAGCCCTCAGGACAATCAGCCCCAGCATTTT. Its protein is CATSSPQDNQPQHF.

The chain has TRBV28 and TRBJ2-5; D gene ambiguous. Germline values: CDR1 MDHEN, CDR2 SYDVKM. V shed 6 bases and J shed 1 base, with 12 bases lying between them. This CDR3 spans 14 amino acids. For the CDR3, the DNA is TGTGCCAGCAGCTCCAGCGACACCCAAGAGACCCAGTACTTC. It is translated as CASSSSDTQETQYF.

The chain uses TRBV2 and TRBJ1-1, with a tentative D call TRBD1 (5 bases). This CDR3 region has 15 residues. CDR1 and CDR2 from the germline V gene are SNHLY and FYNNEI. Trimming left V 1 base short and J 5 bases short, with 14 bases between. The DNA for the CDR3 is TGTGCCAGCAGTGAAGGGGCAGGGTTGGGAACTGAAGCTTTCTTT. Residues: CASSEGAGLGTEAFF. Drawing the rest from reference TRBV2 and TRBJ1-1, the complete variable domain is EPEVTQTPSHQVTQMGQEVILRCVPISNHLYFYWYRQILGQKVEFLVSFYNNEISEKSEIFDDQFSVERPDGSNFTLKIRSTKLEDSAMYFCASSEGAGLGTEAFFGQGTRLTVV.

The chain uses TRBV6-5 and TRBJ2-7, with D possibly TRBD2 on 6 matching bases. V lost 2 bases to trimming and J lost 7 bases, with 9 bases between them. The germline gives CDR1 MNHEY, CDR2 SVGAGI. The CDR3 contains 12 residues. The CDR3 here is CASSYGGWEQYF. The CDR3 DNA sequence: TGTGCCAGCAGTTACGGAGGGTGGGAGCAGTACTTC.

The chain recombines TRBV7-6 with TRBJ2-5, with D maybe TRBD2 (7 bases). The V gene lost 8 bases and the J gene lost 4 bases, with 14 bases spanning the gap. There are 13 residues in the CDR3. Germline values: CDR1 SGHVS, CDR2 FNYEAQ. The CDR3 DNA follows: TGTGCCAGCGGGTGGGGGGGCGGAGAGACCCAGTACTTC. Its translation: CASGWGGGETQYF.

The rearrangement uses TRBV4-1 and TRBJ2-5; maybe TRBD1 (6 bases). The end of the DNA is better explained by TRBJ2-7, so the J call may be wrong. Looked up from germline, CDR1 is MGHRA and CDR2 is YSYEKL. The CDR3 extends over 15 amino acids. The DNA for the CDR3 is TGCGCCAGCAGCCAAGCCCCGGGACACTTATACGAGCAGTACTTC. This gives the protein CASSQAPGHLYEQYF.

As DNA, the CDR3 is TGTGCCAGCAGCCAGTCGTCGGGGGTCAAAATCACCTACGAGCAGTACTTC. This encodes CASSQSSGVKITYEQYF. The rearrangement joins TRBV16 to TRBJ2-7; TRBD2 is a possible D gene (6 bases). Germline values: CDR1 KGHSY, CDR2 FQNENV. This CDR3 comprises 17 residues. V dropped 3 bases and J dropped 2 bases, with 20 bases sitting between them.

To note about this clone: Other nucleotide sequences in the sample specify the same CDR3. The rearrangement joins TRBV11-2 to TRBJ2-1; a possible D gene is TRBD2 (5 bases). V was shortened by 1 base and J by 4 bases, with 11 bases between the two germline ends. This CDR3 has 15 residues. CDR1 is SGHAT, CDR2 FQNNGV, per germline. CDR3 loop: CASSLVGGGYNEQFF. Written as DNA, the CDR3 is TGTGCCAGCAGCTTAGTAGGAGGCGGATACAATGAGCAGTTCTTC.

The V call is TRBV27, the J call TRBJ2-1; D may be TRBD2 (6 bases). There are 16 residues in the CDR3. V was pared by 5 bases and J by 0 bases, with 14 bases between. Germline CDR1 is MNHEY and CDR2 is SMNVEV (reference sequence). Written as DNA, the CDR3 is TGTGCCAGCAGTGCCTCTAGCGCCACCTCCTACAATGAGCAGTTCTTC. This sequence encodes CASSASSATSYNEQFF.

The rearrangement uses TRBV6-6 and TRBJ2-2; unclear D gene. The length of the CDR3 is 12 residues. The germline CDR1 and CDR2 sequences are MNHNY and SVGAGI (reference sequence). The V end was cut by 8 bases, the J end by 2 bases, with 6 bases between. This CDR3 is CASGLNTGELFF. DNA for the CDR3: TGTGCCAGCGGGTTAAACACCGGGGAGCTGTTTTTT.

This chain joins TRBV11-2 and TRBJ2-5, with TRBD2 matching over 7 bases. With 4 bases clipped from V and 4 bases from J, the junction kept 9 bases outside the gene matches. This CDR3 spans 15 amino acids. Germline lookup yields CDR1 SGHAT and CDR2 FQNNGV. CDR3 coding DNA: TGTGCCAGCAGCTGGGGGGACTTAGCGGGAGAGACCCAGTACTTC. It is translated as CASSWGDLAGETQYF.

This clone was picked up one time. This sequence joins TRBV7-9 and TRBJ2-3, with TRBD2 matching over 9 bases. This CDR3 spans 15 amino acids. Germline CDR1 SEHNR, CDR2 FQNEAQ (reference sequence). V shed 5 bases and J 3 bases; nucleotides not matched to a gene: 6. The CDR3 sequence: CASSKPGLATDTQYF. The CDR3 nucleotides are TGTGCCAGCAGCAAACCGGGACTAGCTACAGATACGCAGTATTTT.

V and J are TRBV19 and TRBJ1-2; 7 nucleotides align to TRBD1. The junction had 8 bases not matched to a gene; V was cut back by 5 bases and J by 8 bases. The CDR3 sequence is 13 residues long. Germline CDR1 is LNHDA and CDR2 is SQIVND (reference sequence). As DNA, the CDR3 is TGTGCCAGTAGTCTCGGACAGGAGGTCGGCTACACCTTC. Translating gives CASSLGQEVGYTF.

The chain joins TRBV9 to TRBJ2-1, with D perhaps matching TRBD2 (7 bases). This CDR3 spans 16 amino acids. Germline lookup yields CDR1 SGDLS and CDR2 YYNGEE. Trimming stripped 4 bases from V and 10 bases from J, with 24 bases between. The CDR3 DNA reads as TGTGCCAGCAGCCCACCCTTTGTTGGGGGGGCTTTGGAGCAGTTCTTC. Its translation: CASSPPFVGGALEQFF.

This rearrangement joins TRBV6-5 to TRBJ2-5; D unclear. Germline CDR1 reads MNHEY; CDR2 reads SVGAGI. V was trimmed by 4 bases and J by 4 bases, leaving 16 bases between them. This CDR3 is 15 amino acids long. CDR3 DNA: TGTGCCAGCAGTTCCCGGCCGGTCCACACAGAGACCCAGTACTTC. Translated, it gives CASSSRPVHTETQYF.

This chain joins TRBV28 and TRBJ1-5; no firm D call. Trimming cost V 5 bases and J 3 bases, with 11 bases left between them. Germline V gene data show CDR1 as MDHEN and CDR2 as SYDVKM. The CDR3 loop spans 14 amino acids. The CDR3 protein is CASSTPIDNQPQHF. In DNA, the CDR3 is TGTGCCAGCAGTACACCTATTGACAATCAGCCCCAGCATTTT. Full variable domain (outside the CDR3, taken from reference TRBV28 and TRBJ1-5): DVKVTQSSRYLVKRTGEKVFLECVQDMDHENMFWYRQDPGLGLRLIYFSYDVKMKEKGDIPEGYSVSREKKERFSLILESASTNQTSMYLCASSTPIDNQPQHFGDGTRLSIL.

This chain connects TRBV4-1 to TRBJ1-6; D not certain. Germline CDR1 MGHRA, CDR2 YSYEKL. There are 15 residues in the CDR3. V was trimmed by 1 base and J by 4 bases, leaving 8 bases between them. This chain's CDR3 is CASSQAQFYNSPLHF. The CDR3 nucleotides are TGCGCCAGCAGCCAAGCCCAGTTTTATAATTCACCCCTCCACTTT.

The chain uses TRBV4-1 and TRBJ2-7; 8 nucleotides match TRBD1. V lost 2 bases to trimming and J lost 2 bases; unmatched junction nucleotides: 14. The CDR3 has 18 amino acids. CDR1 MGHRA and CDR2 YSYEKL come from the germline V gene. The CDR3 sequence: CASSQPHPETGVAYEQYF. CDR3 sequence (DNA): TGCGCCAGCAGCCAACCTCACCCCGAGACAGGGGTCGCCTACGAGCAGTACTTC.

This clone was observed once. In DNA form, the CDR3 reads TGTGCCAGCAGCGCCGGAGGAGGTACTAATGAAAAACTGTTTTTT. It translates to CASSAGGGTNEKLFF. The chain recombines TRBV9 with TRBJ1-4; D not resolved. Germline CDR1 reads SGDLS; CDR2 reads YYNGEE. V was cut by 3 bases and J by 2 bases, with 11 bases left in between. The CDR3 runs to 15 residues.

V usage is TRBV5-6 and J usage is TRBJ1-5; D not certain. The CDR3 loop spans 14 amino acids. Trimming removed 2 bases from V and 6 bases from J, with 12 bases in between. Germline values: CDR1 SGHDT, CDR2 YYEEEE. CDR3 region: CASSLNSLGQPQHF. The CDR3 region has the DNA TGTGCCAGCAGCTTAAATAGTCTGGGTCAGCCCCAGCATTTT.

The genes are TRBV5-4 and TRBJ2-2, with TRBD1 identical over 7 bases. The CDR3 length is 13 residues. Germline assignment: CDR1 SGHNT and CDR2 YYREEE (reference sequence). The junction had 2 bases not matched to a gene; V was cut back by 5 bases and J by 4 bases. In DNA form, the CDR3 reads TGTGCCAGCAGGGGACAGCCCACCGGGGAGCTGTTTTTT. Translated: CASRGQPTGELFF.

This clone has only one observation. The chain couples TRBV7-9 to TRBJ1-2, with 8 bases that match TRBD1. V was pared by 8 bases and J by 2 bases, with 13 bases of the junction left unmatched. This CDR3 is built from 16 residues. In germline, CDR1 is SEHNR, CDR2 FQNEAQ (reference sequence). This CDR3 reads CASYDWTGTENYGYTF. The CDR3 bases are TGTGCCAGCTATGACTGGACAGGGACCGAAAACTATGGCTACACCTTC.

The chain links TRBV5-1 to TRBJ2-7; weak D call: TRBD1 (6 bases). This CDR3 contains 17 residues. Germline V gives CDR1 SGHRS, CDR2 YFSETQ. V lost 2 bases and J lost 4, with 22 bases in between. The CDR3 bases are TGCGCCAGCAGCTTACTAGGTCTGTCAGGGGATCTGTACGAGCAGTACTTC. Translation gives CASSLLGLSGDLYEQYF.

The genes are TRBV7-9 and TRBJ2-7; 9 positions agree with TRBD2. CDR3 length equals 15 residues. V shed 0 bases and J 5 bases; nucleotides not matched to a gene: 5. Germline V gene lookup returns CDR1 SEHNR and CDR2 FQNEAQ (reference sequence). The CDR3 protein is CASSLAGTSSNEQYF. CDR3 sequence (DNA): TGTGCCAGCAGCTTAGCAGGGACTAGCTCGAACGAGCAGTACTTC.